The 5 T cell receptor beta chains listed next were all sequenced from one sample in a study of blood T cells in healthy people across ages. A second 7 to 11 cycle PCR used barcoded and J-beta primers. Each CDR3 protein gets one entry after TCRdb re-called the 5' RACE reads with MiXCR. The sample carries hundreds of thousands of distinct CDR3 sequences, about three fifths recorded once. Sequenced: blood. The receptor set was obtained from a young man in good health.

V and J are TRBV5-1 and TRBJ2-1; unclear D gene. V was clipped by 6 bases and J by 7 bases, with 11 bases between them. Germline V gene data show CDR1 as SGHRS and CDR2 as YFSETQ. The length of the CDR3 is 12 residues. CDR3: CASKLGGNEQFF. For the CDR3, the DNA is TGCGCCAGCAAACTTGGTGGAAATGAGCAGTTCTTC.

This chain links TRBV5-1 with TRBJ1-6; TRBD1 matches at 9 bases. This CDR3 has 14 residues. In germline, CDR1 is SGHRS, CDR2 YFSETQ. Trimming at V came to 4 bases and at J to 8 bases, leaving 4 bases not matched to a gene. CDR3: CASSGRTGDSPLHF. CDR3 in DNA: TGCGCCAGCAGCGGACGGACAGGGGATTCACCCCTCCACTTT.

This clonotype was detected a few times. The chain combines TRBV29-1 with TRBJ2-1, with 9 positions matching TRBD1. This CDR3 spans 13 amino acids. CDR1 is SQVTM and CDR2 is ANQGSEA in the germline V gene. The V gene end was trimmed by 4 bases and the J gene end by 8 bases; junction bases not matched to a gene: 6. The DNA of the CDR3 is TGCAGCGTTGGCCGAACAGGGGGCTATGAGCAGTTCTTC. The encoded protein is CSVGRTGGYEQFF.

Concerning this clonotype itself: The junction and the germline gene differ at one end; a read error may be behind it. The chain joins TRBV3-1 to TRBJ1-2; D gene unclear. Germline CDR1 and CDR2: LGHDT and YNNKEL (reference sequence). The CDR3 consists of 11 residues. The CDR3 DNA reads TGTACCAGCAGCCAAAACTATGGCTACACCTTC. Translated: CTSSQNYGYTF. The full variable domain, its missing parts supplied by reference TRBV3-1 and TRBJ1-2, is DTAVSQTPKYLVTQMGNDKSIKCEQNLGHDTMYWYKQDSKKFLKIMFSYNNKELIINETVPNRFSPKSPDKAHLNLHINSLELGDSAVYFCTSSQNYGYTFGSGTRLTVV.

This clonotype turned up a few times. The V gene is TRBV7-2, the J gene TRBJ2-7; 7 bases match TRBD1. V trimming: 4 bases; J trimming: 7 bases; junction bases outside the gene matches: 10. The germline V gene has CDR1 SGHTA and CDR2 FQGNSA. There are 14 residues in the CDR3. CDR3 region: CASSSGQVRGEQYF. CDR3 bases: TGTGCCAGCAGCTCTGGACAGGTTCGAGGGGAGCAGTACTTC.